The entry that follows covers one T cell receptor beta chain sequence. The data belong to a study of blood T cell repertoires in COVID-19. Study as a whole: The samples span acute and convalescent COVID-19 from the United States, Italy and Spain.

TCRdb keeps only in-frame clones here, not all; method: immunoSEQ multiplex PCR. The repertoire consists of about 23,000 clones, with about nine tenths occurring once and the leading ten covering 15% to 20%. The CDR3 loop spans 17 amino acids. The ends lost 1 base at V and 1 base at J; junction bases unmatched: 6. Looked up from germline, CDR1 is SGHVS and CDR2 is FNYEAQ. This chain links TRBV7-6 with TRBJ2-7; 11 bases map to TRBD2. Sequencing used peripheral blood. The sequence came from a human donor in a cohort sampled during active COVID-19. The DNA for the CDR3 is TGTGCCAGCAGCTTAGTCCCTAGCGGGGGGCAATCCTACGAGCAGTACTTC. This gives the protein CASSLVPSGGQSYEQYF.